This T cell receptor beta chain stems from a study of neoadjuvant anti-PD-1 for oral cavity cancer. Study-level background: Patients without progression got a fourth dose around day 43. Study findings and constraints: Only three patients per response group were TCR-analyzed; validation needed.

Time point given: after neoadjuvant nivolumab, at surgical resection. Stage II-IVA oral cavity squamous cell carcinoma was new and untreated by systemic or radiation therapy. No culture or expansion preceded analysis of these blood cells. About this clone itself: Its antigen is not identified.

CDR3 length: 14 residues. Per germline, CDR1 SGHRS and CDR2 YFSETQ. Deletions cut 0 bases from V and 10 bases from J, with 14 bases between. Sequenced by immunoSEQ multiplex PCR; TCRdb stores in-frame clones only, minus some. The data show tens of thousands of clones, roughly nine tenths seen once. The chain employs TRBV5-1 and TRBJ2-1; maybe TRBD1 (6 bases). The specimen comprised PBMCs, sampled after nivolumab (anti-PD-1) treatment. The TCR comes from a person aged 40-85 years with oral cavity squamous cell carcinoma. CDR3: CASSLGQADVEQFF. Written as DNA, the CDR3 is TGCGCCAGCAGCTTGGGACAGGCCGATGTGGAGCAGTTCTTC.